The source of this TCR beta chain is a study of blood T cell repertoires in COVID-19. In the study overall: Some COVID-19 samples were acute and others convalescent; all came from the United States, Italy and Spain. In each case, the material was cDNA or gDNA derived from T cells, B-cell-depleted T cells, or PBMCs.

Methods used by the authors: Counts of nucleated cells, estimated from reference gene primer amplification, were obtained. Sequenced by immunoSEQ multiplex PCR; TCRdb stores in-frame clones only, minus some. The D gene and trimming were derived from the DNA, and the V and J assignments and clone size from that table. Of 200,000 or so clones in the sample, approximately 80% are singletons; the top ten hold 1.3%. Comment on this clone: Sequence at one end of the junction differs from germline and may be a read error.

The TCR was taken from a woman in her thirties or forties with acute COVID-19. Sequencing used PBMCs or T cells enriched from blood (not recorded which).

CDR3 loop: CSLHRGIF. CDR3 bases: TGCAGTCTCCACCGAGGCATCTTC. The chain carries TRBV20-1 and TRBJ1-2; no clear D. The CDR3 runs 8 residues. Per germline, CDR1 DFQATT and CDR2 SNEGSKA (reference sequence).